This paragraph reports one T cell receptor beta chain. As yet, its antigen is unknown. The sample belongs to a study of vaccination and CD4 T cells after COVID-19. General study points: Within convalescent individuals, 304 out of 307 vaccine-specific clones proved to be spike mono-reactive.

Scientists ran DNA taken from cultured CD4+ T cells through the Oncomine TCR Beta short-read assay for sequencing. The source of extracted genomic DNA was cultured CD4+ T cells. In TCRdb, the PCR reads were re-called with MiXCR into one record per CDR3 protein. The data show about 20,000 distinct CDR3 sequences, over 50% seen once. Treatment given: roughly ten-day PBMC culture with coronavirus spike peptide pools or control peptides (ViraFEST assay). CDR3 length: 16 amino acids. The J segment lost 7 bases and the V segment lost 6 bases, leaving 18 bases of the junction unmatched. The germline V gene has CDR1 DFQATT and CDR2 SNEGSKA (reference sequence).

The sequence was collected from a human donor who had recovered from COVID-19. Sample: CD4+ T cells from blood, cultured in vitro. This chain uses TRBV20-1 with TRBJ2-7; 10 bases line up with TRBD1. The CDR3 is CSAPLPLGQGGGEQYF. The CDR3 DNA reads TGCAGTGCACCCCTTCCTTTAGGACAGGGGGGTGGGGAGCAGTACTTC.